Listed below are T cell receptor beta chains from one sample, sequenced in a study of cytomegalovirus exposure and HLA in healthy donors. Data came from immunoSEQ multiplex PCR; TCRdb stores just in-frame clones and leaves some out. The profile shows 200,000 to 250,000 clones, 83% of them singletons. Sequencing was done on a sample of PBMCs. The receptors here all came from a girl between 5 and 17 years old in good health and CMV-seronegative. CDR3s include the opening cysteine and the closing phenylalanine or tryptophan. The D gene is left open where the match is weak. Clone size is shown for a subset of rows, as once, few, many or a class of expanded clone.

d_call,j_call,clone_size,v_call,cdr3_aa,cdr3_nt
.,TRBJ1-1,once,TRBV30,CAWSPRGWNTEAFF,TGTGCCTGGAGCCCAAGGGGGTGGAACACTGAAGCTTTCTTT
.,TRBJ2-2,.,TRBV27,CASSDRDRELFF,TGTGCCAGCAGTGATAGGGACAGGGAGCTGTTTTTT
.,TRBJ2-7,.,TRBV30,CAWSVLGGLGEQYF,TGTGCCTGGAGTGTCTTGGGGGGGCTGGGGGAGCAGTACTTC
.,TRBJ2-7,.,TRBV29-1,CSVDPGGGNEQYF,TGCAGCGTTGACCCCGGGGGTGGCAACGAGCAGTACTTC
.,TRBJ1-4,.,TRBV4-1,CASSQASLRGSGNINEWKLFF,TGCGCCAGCAGCCAAGCTAGCCTCAGGGGATCCGGGAATATTAATGAGTGGAAACTGTTTTTT
TRBD2,TRBJ2-1,.,TRBV6-4,CASSEEAGGYNEQFF,TGTGCCAGCAGTGAAGAAGCGGGGGGGTACAATGAGCAGTTCTTC
TRBD1,TRBJ2-1,.,TRBV6-5,CASGSPGQIYNEQFF,TGTGCCAGCGGGAGTCCGGGACAGATATACAATGAGCAGTTCTTC
.,TRBJ2-7,.,TRBV6-1,CASSTSPDSSYEQYF,TGTGCCAGCAGTACCAGCCCGGACAGCAGCTACGAGCAGTACTTC
.,TRBJ2-5,.,TRBV5-4,CASSLKSEETQYF,TGTGCCAGCAGCTTGAAGTCAGAAGAGACCCAGTACTTC
TRBD2,TRBJ2-1,.,TRBV30,CAWSFTSGTYNEQFF,TGTGCCTGGAGCTTTACTAGCGGGACCTACAATGAGCAGTTCTTC
TRBD1,TRBJ2-1,.,TRBV11-2,CASSIGQGRVDEQFF,TGTGCCAGCAGCATCGGACAGGGGAGAGTTGATGAGCAGTTCTTC
.,TRBJ2-2,once,TRBV10-3,CAIAGGIHTGELFF,TGTGCCATCGCAGGCGGGATCCACACCGGGGAGCTGTTTTTT
TRBD1,TRBJ1-2,.,TRBV11-2,CASSMDRVKNGYTF,TGTGCCAGCAGCATGGACAGGGTGAAGAATGGCTACACCTTC
.,TRBJ1-6,.,TRBV6-6,CASSYPETVNSPLHF,TGTGCCAGCAGTTACCCCGAGACAGTCAATTCACCCCTCCACTTT
.,TRBJ1-1,.,TRBV2,CASSATSSPSAEAFF,TGTGCCAGCAGTGCTACCTCCTCACCCTCCGCGGAAGCTTTCTTT
.,TRBJ2-6,.,TRBV28,CASSLGASGANVLTF,TGTGCCAGCAGTTTAGGAGCTTCTGGGGCCAACGTCCTGACTTTC
.,TRBJ2-7,.,TRBV6-5,CASNRVSSYEQYF,TGTGCCAGCAACCGGGTCAGCTCCTACGAGCAGTACTTC
TRBD1,TRBJ2-5,.,TRBV7-9,CASSLGTASSPGRETQYF,TGTGCCAGCAGCTTGGGGACAGCTTCGTCACCGGGGCGAGAGACCCAGTACTTC
.,TRBJ2-7,.,TRBV2,CASSVNRATYEQYF,TGTGCCAGCAGTGTCAACAGGGCCACCTACGAGCAGTACTTC
.,TRBJ1-1,.,TRBV5-4,CASSLDPSTNTEAFF,TGTGCCAGCAGCTTGGACCCTTCTACGAACACTGAAGCTTTCTTT
.,TRBJ1-3,.,TRBV15,CAATTHLAGSGNTIYF,TGTGCCGCCACCACCCATTTGGCGGGCTCTGGAAACACCATATATTTT
TRBD2,TRBJ2-7,.,TRBV27,CASSLLGRGYDEQYF,TGTGCCAGCAGTTTATTAGGGAGGGGCTACGACGAGCAGTACTTC
TRBD1,TRBJ2-2,.,TRBV18,CASSPGTDNTGELFF,TGTGCCAGCTCACCCGGGACAGATAACACCGGGGAGCTGTTTTTT
TRBD1,TRBJ1-2,.,TRBV27,CASRTGDGYGYTF,TGTGCCAGCAGGACAGGGGACGGATATGGCTACACCTTC
.,TRBJ2-4,.,TRBV7-9,CASSRTDTRNIQYF,TGTGCCAGCAGCCGAACGGACACAAGGAACATTCAGTACTTC
.,TRBJ2-7,.,TRBV7-2,CASSLAQGGEQYF,TGTGCCAGCAGCTTAGCGCAAGGGGGCGAGCAGTACTTC
TRBD2,TRBJ2-1,.,TRBV7-9,CASSPGLAGGGSYNEQFF,TGTGCCAGCAGCCCGGGACTAGCGGGGGGAGGCTCCTACAATGAGCAGTTCTTC
TRBD1,TRBJ1-1,few,TRBV4-1,CASSQDPWTGTEAFF,TGCGCCAGCAGCCAAGACCCATGGACAGGGACTGAAGCTTTCTTT
.,TRBJ2-2,.,TRBV6-6,CASSTTWGAGGELFF,TGTGCCAGCAGTACCACGTGGGGCGCCGGCGGGGAGCTGTTTTTT